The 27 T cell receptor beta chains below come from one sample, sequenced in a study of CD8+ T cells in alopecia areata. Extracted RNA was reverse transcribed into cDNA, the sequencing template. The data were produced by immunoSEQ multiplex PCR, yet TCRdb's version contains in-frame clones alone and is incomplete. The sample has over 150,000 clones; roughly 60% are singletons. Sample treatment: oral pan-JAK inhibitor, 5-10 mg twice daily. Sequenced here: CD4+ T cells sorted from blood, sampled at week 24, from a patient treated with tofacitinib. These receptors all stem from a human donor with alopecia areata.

The CDR3 region is CASSMNRDRVNYGYTF. The CDR3 nucleotides read TGTGCCAGCAGTATGAACCGGGACAGGGTTAACTATGGCTACACCTTC. This chain joins TRBV7-9 and TRBJ1-2; 9 bases are shared with TRBD1. This CDR3 spans 16 amino acids. V lost 6 bases and J lost 1; bases outside the gene matches: 9. Germline V gene lookup returns CDR1 SEHNR and CDR2 FQNEAQ (reference sequence).

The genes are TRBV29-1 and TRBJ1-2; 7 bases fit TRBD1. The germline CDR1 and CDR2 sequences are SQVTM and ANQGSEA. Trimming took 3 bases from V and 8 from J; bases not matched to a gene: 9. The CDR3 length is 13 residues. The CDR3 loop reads CSVEGDSPRGYTF. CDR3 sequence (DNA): TGCAGCGTTGAGGGGGACAGCCCTCGCGGCTACACCTTC.

The CDR3: CAWSRGSELFF. The CDR3 coding sequence is TGTGCCTGGAGCCGGGGGTCGGAGCTGTTTTTT. The V and J genes are TRBV30 and TRBJ2-2, with a tentative D call TRBD2 (6 bases). Germline CDR1 and CDR2: GTSNPN and SVGIG (reference sequence). This CDR3 region has 11 residues. V lost 3 bases, J lost 10 bases, and 9 bases lay in between.

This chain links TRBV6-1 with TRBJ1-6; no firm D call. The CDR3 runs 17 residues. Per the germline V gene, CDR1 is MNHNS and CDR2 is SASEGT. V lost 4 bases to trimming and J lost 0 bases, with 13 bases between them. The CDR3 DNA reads TGTGCCAGCAGTGTGCGGGAACCTAGCTCCTATAATTCACCCCTCCACTTT. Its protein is CASSVREPSSYNSPLHF.

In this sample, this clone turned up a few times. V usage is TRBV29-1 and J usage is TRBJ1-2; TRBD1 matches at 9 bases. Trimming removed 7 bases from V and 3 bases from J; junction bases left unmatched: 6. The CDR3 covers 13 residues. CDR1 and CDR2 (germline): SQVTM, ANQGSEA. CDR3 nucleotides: TGCAGCGCACGGGACAGGGTTGACTATGGCTACACCTTC. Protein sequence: CSARDRVDYGYTF.

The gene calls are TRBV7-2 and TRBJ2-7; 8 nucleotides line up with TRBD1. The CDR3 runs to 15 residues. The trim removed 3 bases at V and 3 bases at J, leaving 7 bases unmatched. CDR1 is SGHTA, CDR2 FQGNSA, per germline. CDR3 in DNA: TGTGCCAGCAGCTTTACCGGGACAGGAGGCTACGAGCAGTACTTC. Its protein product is CASSFTGTGGYEQYF.

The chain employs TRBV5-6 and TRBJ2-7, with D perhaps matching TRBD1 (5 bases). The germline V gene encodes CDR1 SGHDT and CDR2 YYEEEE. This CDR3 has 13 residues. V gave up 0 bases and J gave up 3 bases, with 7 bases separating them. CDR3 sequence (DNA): TGTGCCAGCAGCTTGGCAGGGATCTACGAGCAGTACTTC. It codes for CASSLAGIYEQYF.

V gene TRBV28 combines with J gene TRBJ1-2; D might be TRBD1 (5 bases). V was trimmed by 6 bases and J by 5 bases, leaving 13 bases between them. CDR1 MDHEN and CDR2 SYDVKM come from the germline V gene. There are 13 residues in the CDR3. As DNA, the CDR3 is TGTGCCAGCAGCTGGGGTGGGGCGTATGGCTACACCTTC. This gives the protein CASSWGGAYGYTF.

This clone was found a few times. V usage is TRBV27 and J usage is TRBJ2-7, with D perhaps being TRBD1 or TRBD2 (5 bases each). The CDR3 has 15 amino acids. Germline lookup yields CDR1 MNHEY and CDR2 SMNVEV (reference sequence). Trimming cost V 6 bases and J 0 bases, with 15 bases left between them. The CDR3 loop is CASSSRDGSSYEQYF. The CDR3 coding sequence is TGTGCCAGCAGCTCACGGGACGGTAGCTCCTACGAGCAGTACTTC.

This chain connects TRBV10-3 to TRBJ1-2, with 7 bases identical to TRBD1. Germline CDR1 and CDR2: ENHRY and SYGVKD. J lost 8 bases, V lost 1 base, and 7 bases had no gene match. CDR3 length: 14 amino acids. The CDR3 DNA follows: TGTGCCATCAGTGAGTGGACAGGAGGCAGGGGCTACACCTTC. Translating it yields CAISEWTGGRGYTF.

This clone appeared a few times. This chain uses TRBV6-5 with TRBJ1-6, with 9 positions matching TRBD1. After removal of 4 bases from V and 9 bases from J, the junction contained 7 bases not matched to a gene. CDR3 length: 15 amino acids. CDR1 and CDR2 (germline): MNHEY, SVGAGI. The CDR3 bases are TGTGCCAGCAGTTGGGCGACAGGGGGTAGTTCACCCCTCCACTTT. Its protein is CASSWATGGSSPLHF.

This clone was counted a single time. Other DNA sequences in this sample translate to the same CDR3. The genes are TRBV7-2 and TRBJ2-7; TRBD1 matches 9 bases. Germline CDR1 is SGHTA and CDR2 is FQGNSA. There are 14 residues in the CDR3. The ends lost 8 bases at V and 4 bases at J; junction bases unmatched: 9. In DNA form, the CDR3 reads TGTGCCAGCTCCAGGGGACAGGGCACTTACGAGCAGTACTTC. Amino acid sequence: CASSRGQGTYEQYF.

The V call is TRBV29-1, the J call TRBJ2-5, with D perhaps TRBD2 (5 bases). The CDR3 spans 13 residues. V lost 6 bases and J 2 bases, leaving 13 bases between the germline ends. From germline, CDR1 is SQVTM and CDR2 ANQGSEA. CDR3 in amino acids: CSVTLVGQETQYF. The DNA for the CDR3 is TGCAGCGTCACACTAGTGGGGCAAGAGACCCAGTACTTC. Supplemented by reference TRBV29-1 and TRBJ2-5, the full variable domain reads SAVISQKPSRDICQRGTSLTIQCQVDSQVTMMFWYRQQPGQSLTLIATANQGSEATYESGFVIDKFPISRPNLTFSTLTVSNMSPEDSSIYLCSVTLVGQETQYFGPGTRLLVL.

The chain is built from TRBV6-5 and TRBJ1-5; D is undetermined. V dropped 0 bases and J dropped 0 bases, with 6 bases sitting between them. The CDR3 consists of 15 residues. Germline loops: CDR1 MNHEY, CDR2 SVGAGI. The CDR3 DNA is TGTGCCAGCAGTTACTCCGGCGGTAGCAATCAGCCCCAGCATTTT. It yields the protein CASSYSGGSNQPQHF.

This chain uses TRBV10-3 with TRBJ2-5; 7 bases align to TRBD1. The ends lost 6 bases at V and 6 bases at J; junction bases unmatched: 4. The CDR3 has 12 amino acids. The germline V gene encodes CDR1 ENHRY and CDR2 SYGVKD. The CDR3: CAISLRGQTQYF. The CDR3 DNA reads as TGTGCCATCAGCCTGAGGGGGCAGACCCAGTACTTC.

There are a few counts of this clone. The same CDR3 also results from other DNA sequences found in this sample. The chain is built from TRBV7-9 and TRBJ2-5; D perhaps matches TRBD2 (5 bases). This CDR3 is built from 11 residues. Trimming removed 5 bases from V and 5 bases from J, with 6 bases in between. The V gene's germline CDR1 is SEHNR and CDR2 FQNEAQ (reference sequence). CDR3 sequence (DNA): TGTGCCAGCAGCCCGGGGGAGACCCAGTACTTC. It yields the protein CASSPGETQYF.

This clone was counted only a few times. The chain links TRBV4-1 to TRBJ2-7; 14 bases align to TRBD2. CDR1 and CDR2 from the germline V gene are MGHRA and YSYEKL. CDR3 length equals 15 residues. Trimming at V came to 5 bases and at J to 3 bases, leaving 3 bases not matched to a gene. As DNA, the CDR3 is TGCGCCAGCAGCGAGGGACTAGCGGGGGTCTACGAGCAGTACTTC. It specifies CASSEGLAGVYEQYF.

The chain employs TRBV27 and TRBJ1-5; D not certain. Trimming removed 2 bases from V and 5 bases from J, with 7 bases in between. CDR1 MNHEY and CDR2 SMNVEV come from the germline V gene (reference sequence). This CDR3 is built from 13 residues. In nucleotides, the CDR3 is TGTGCCAGCAGTTTAGGGGTTGATCAGCCCCAGCATTTT. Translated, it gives CASSLGVDQPQHF.

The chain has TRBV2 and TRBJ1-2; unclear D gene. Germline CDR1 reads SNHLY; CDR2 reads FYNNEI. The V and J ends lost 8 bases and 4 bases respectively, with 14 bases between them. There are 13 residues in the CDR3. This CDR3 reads CASQLQFAYGYTF. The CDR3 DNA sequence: TGTGCCAGCCAACTACAGTTCGCCTATGGCTACACCTTC.

The CDR3 sequence is CASSPTSDSGPAGYTF. The CDR3 nucleotides read TGTGCCAGCTCACCAACGTCCGACTCAGGTCCCGCTGGCTACACCTTC. This sequence joins TRBV18 and TRBJ1-2; D gene ambiguous. Germline V lookup: CDR1 KGHSH, CDR2 LQKENI. This CDR3 region has 16 residues. V gave up 2 bases and J gave up 7 bases, with 20 bases separating them.

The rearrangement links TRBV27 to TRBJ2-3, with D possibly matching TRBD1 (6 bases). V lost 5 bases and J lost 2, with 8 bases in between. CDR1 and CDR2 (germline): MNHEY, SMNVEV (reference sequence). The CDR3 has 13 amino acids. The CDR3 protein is CASSDRFTDTQYF. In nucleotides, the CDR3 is TGTGCCAGCAGTGACAGGTTCACAGATACGCAGTATTTT.

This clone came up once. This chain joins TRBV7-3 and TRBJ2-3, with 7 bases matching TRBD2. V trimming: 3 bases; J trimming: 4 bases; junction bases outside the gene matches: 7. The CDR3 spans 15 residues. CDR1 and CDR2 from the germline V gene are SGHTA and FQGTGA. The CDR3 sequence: CASSLGSSGADTQYF. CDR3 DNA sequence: TGTGCCAGCAGCTTGGGGTCTAGCGGTGCAGATACGCAGTATTTT.

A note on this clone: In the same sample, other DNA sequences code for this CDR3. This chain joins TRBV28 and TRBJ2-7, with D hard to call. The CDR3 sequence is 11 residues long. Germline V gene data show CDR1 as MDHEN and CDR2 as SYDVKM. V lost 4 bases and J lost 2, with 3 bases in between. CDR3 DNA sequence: TGTGCCAGCAGTTGGACCTACGAGCAGTACTTC. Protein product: CASSWTYEQYF.

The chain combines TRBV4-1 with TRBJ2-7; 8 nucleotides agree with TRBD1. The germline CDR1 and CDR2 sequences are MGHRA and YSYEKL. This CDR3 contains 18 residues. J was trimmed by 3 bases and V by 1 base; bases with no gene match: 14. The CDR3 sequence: CASSQGGSADRAFYEQYF. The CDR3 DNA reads TGCGCCAGCAGCCAAGGGGGTTCTGCGGACAGGGCATTCTACGAGCAGTACTTC.

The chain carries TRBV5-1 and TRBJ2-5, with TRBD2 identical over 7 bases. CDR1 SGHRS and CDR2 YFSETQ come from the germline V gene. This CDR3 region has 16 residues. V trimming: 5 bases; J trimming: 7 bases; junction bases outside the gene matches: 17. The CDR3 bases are TGCGCCAGCAGACTTTCACCAGCGGGGCCTATGTCGACCCAGTACTTC. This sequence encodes CASRLSPAGPMSTQYF.

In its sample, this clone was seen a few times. DNA of the CDR3: TGCGCCAGCAGTCAATTTTACAGGGACCAAGAGACCCAGTACTTC. It specifies CASSQFYRDQETQYF. The chain uses TRBV23-1 and TRBJ2-5, with a possible D match to TRBD1 (6 bases). TRBV23-1 carries the ORF label, with uncertain function. Trimming left V 1 base short and J 0 bases short, with 9 bases between. The CDR3 has 15 amino acids.

CDR3: CAWSLGARQLIRTEAFF. In nucleotides, the CDR3 is TGTGCCTGGAGTTTGGGGGCACGCCAGTTGATTAGGACTGAAGCTTTCTTT. The V gene is TRBV30, the J gene TRBJ1-1; D might be TRBD1 (6 bases). The CDR3 covers 17 residues. V was trimmed by 2 bases and J by 5 bases, leaving 24 bases between them. CDR1 and CDR2 from the germline V gene are GTSNPN and SVGIG (reference sequence).